The sequence of this T cell receptor (beta chain) was determined in a study of kidney transplant recipient with SARS-CoV-2 infection. To note about this clonotype: This sequence may be a read error, since a much larger clone differs from it by one base. The conserved closing phenylalanine or tryptophan is absent in this CDR3, likely reflecting a read error.

TCRdb called the reads again in MiXCR, with one record for every CDR3 protein. The table shows under 300,000 distinct CDR3 sequences, with 25% to 30% occurring only once. With 6 bases removed from V and 1 base from J, the gap between germline ends came to 19 bases. Germline V lookup: CDR1 MNHEY, CDR2 SVGAGI. The CDR3 has 18 amino acids. The TCR comes from a male patient aged 25-45 years who had COVID-19 and was a kidney transplant recipient. Some T cells may be provided by the graft donor. The rearrangement links TRBV6-5 to TRBJ1-6; D ambiguous. Specimen: a blood sample, collected at baseline and on day 111 from a kidney transplant recipient. DNA for the CDR3: TGTGCCAGCAGCTCTGCCGGCGGTGGAAGGTCCTATAATTCACCCCTCCACCTT. Its protein is CASSSAGGGRSYNSPLHL.